These 28 T cell receptor beta chains were sequenced from one sample in a study of blood T cell repertoires in COVID-19. Method: immunoSEQ multiplex PCR; TCRdb's copy keeps in-frame clones and lacks some. The sample holds about 16,000 clones, around nine tenths seen once. Sequencing was done on a sample of peripheral blood. Source of these receptors: a woman of 80 years or more with COVID-19, enrolled during active disease.

The gene calls are TRBV27 and TRBJ1-5; no clear D. This CDR3 spans 14 amino acids. The ends were cut back, 4 bases at V and 9 bases at J, with 16 bases in the middle. CDR1 is MNHEY and CDR2 is SMNVEV in the germline V gene (reference sequence). Written as DNA, the CDR3 is TGTGCCAGCAGTTCCCAAGGGAGGGCGGGGCCCCAGCATTTT. This sequence encodes CASSSQGRAGPQHF.

The rearrangement uses TRBV6-2 or TRBV6-3 and TRBJ2-7, with 7 bases that match TRBD1. The CDR3 consists of 12 residues. The V gene end was trimmed by 5 bases and the J gene end by 9 bases; junction bases not matched to a gene: 7. Germline CDR1 MNHEY, CDR2 SVGEGT. Here the CDR3 reads CASSTQGVVQYF. In nucleotides, the CDR3 is TGTGCCAGCAGTACTCAGGGGGTAGTGCAGTACTTC.

V is TRBV18 and J is TRBJ1-1, with a tentative D call TRBD1 (6 bases). Germline V gives CDR1 KGHSH, CDR2 LQKENI. Trimming stripped 3 bases from V and 4 bases from J, with 18 bases between. This CDR3 has 16 residues. DNA for the CDR3: TGTGCCAGCTCACCTTCTTCGTACAGGGATGGCACTGAAGCTTTCTTT. Translating it yields CASSPSSYRDGTEAFF.

CDR3 bases: TGTGCCAGCAACCACCTACAGGGGACAGATACGCAGTATTTT. Amino acid sequence: CASNHLQGTDTQYF. The chain recombines TRBV11-1 with TRBJ2-3, with TRBD1 matching over 7 bases. Germline V gives CDR1 SGHAT, CDR2 FQDESV (reference sequence). V shed 7 bases, J shed 3 bases, and the junction held 7 bases outside the gene matches. CDR3 size: 14 residues.

The V gene is TRBV27, the J gene TRBJ2-7; 7 positions match TRBD1. J lost 4 bases, V lost 3 bases, and 3 bases had no gene match. The CDR3 runs to 13 residues. Per germline, CDR1 MNHEY and CDR2 SMNVEV (reference sequence). As DNA, the CDR3 is TGTGCCAGCAGTTTGAACAGGGGATACGAGCAGTACTTC. Translating gives CASSLNRGYEQYF.

This clone occurred a few times. The gene calls are TRBV9 and TRBJ1-3; D perhaps matches TRBD1 (5 bases). V shed 2 bases and J shed 2 bases, with 8 bases lying between them. This CDR3 contains 14 residues. Germline values: CDR1 SGDLS, CDR2 YYNGEE. The CDR3 reads CASSVQGTGNTIYF. CDR3 bases: TGTGCCAGCAGCGTGCAGGGCACTGGAAACACCATATATTTT.

The J gene is TRBJ2-5, the V gene TRBV4-2; 9 bases align to TRBD2. Per the germline V gene, CDR1 is LGHNA and CDR2 is YNFKEQ. The V segment lost 0 bases and the J segment 5 bases; nucleotides outside the gene matches: 16. CDR3 size: 19 residues. DNA of the CDR3: TGTGCCAGCAGCCAAGATGGGGTTTACGCGGGAGGGCCTCTGGAGACCCAGTACTTC. Its translation: CASSQDGVYAGGPLETQYF.

The chain uses TRBV6-2 or TRBV6-3 and TRBJ1-1, with 8 nucleotides matching TRBD1. Unmatched junction bases numbered 11, after V lost 5 bases and J lost 3 bases. There are 16 residues in the CDR3. Germline CDR1 and CDR2: MNHEY and SVGEGT. For the CDR3, the DNA is TGTGCCAGCAGTCCGATCGACAGGGGAAAATACACTGAAGCTTTCTTT. It encodes CASSPIDRGKYTEAFF.

The chain is built from TRBV6-1 and TRBJ2-7; 11 nucleotides align to TRBD2. CDR1 MNHNS and CDR2 SASEGT come from the germline V gene. The junction had 6 bases not matched to a gene; V was cut back by 1 base and J by 4 bases. This CDR3 region has 16 residues. The CDR3 loop reads CASSEGSSGRGYEQYF. As DNA, the CDR3 is TGTGCCAGCAGTGAAGGCAGTAGCGGGAGGGGGTACGAGCAGTACTTC.

This clone was observed once. The V and J genes are TRBV9 and TRBJ2-1; TRBD2 matches at 11 bases. V lost 0 bases to trimming and J lost 6 bases; unmatched junction nucleotides: 17. The CDR3 runs 20 residues. The germline gives CDR1 SGDLS, CDR2 YYNGEE. DNA for the CDR3: TGTGCCAGCAGCGTAGCCCTCCCGGGACTAGCGGAGGGCGGTGGCAATGAGCAGTTCTTC. It translates to CASSVALPGLAEGGGNEQFF.

V usage is TRBV19 and J usage is TRBJ1-2; D is possibly TRBD1 (5 bases). The ends were cut back, 3 bases at V and 7 bases at J, with 9 bases in the middle. Germline V gene lookup returns CDR1 LNHDA and CDR2 SQIVND (reference sequence). This CDR3 spans 12 amino acids. Written as DNA, the CDR3 is TGTGCCAGTAGTATGACAGTGGCTGGCTACACCTTC. It yields the protein CASSMTVAGYTF.

The chain combines TRBV7-6 with TRBJ1-1, with 8 bases aligning to TRBD1. The ends lost 3 bases at V and 0 bases at J; junction bases unmatched: 12. The CDR3 sequence is 18 residues long. The germline gives CDR1 SGHVS, CDR2 FNYEAQ. The CDR3 nucleotides read TGTGCCAGCAGCTTCACTGCCCCCCGGACAGGGCTGAACACTGAAGCTTTCTTT. Amino acid sequence: CASSFTAPRTGLNTEAFF.

The genes are TRBV23-1 and TRBJ2-1; TRBD2 aligns across 13 bases. TRBV23-1 is an open reading frame whose function is uncertain. J gave up 0 bases and V 2 bases, and 7 bases lay outside the gene matches. This CDR3 spans 19 amino acids. The CDR3 sequence is CASSQTGTSGTSSYNEQFF. The CDR3 nucleotides are TGCGCCAGCAGTCAAACGGGGACTAGCGGGACTAGCTCCTACAATGAGCAGTTCTTC.

The chain recombines TRBV19 with TRBJ1-1; tentatively, D is TRBD1 (6 bases). Germline V CDR1 and CDR2: LNHDA, SQIVND (reference sequence). Between the trimmed V and J ends, which lost 4 bases and 3 bases, there was a span of 9 bases. This CDR3 contains 13 residues. The CDR3 reads CASSRSGDTEAFF. CDR3 bases: TGTGCCAGTAGTAGGTCAGGGGACACTGAAGCTTTCTTT.

V is TRBV28 and J is TRBJ1-5; D ambiguous. The V end lost 6 bases, the J end lost 0 bases, and 9 bases lay between the germline ends. CDR1 is MDHEN and CDR2 is SYDVKM in the germline V gene. This CDR3 region has 14 residues. CDR3 in amino acids: CASRARHSNQPQHF. The CDR3 nucleotides are TGTGCCAGCAGAGCGAGGCATAGCAATCAGCCCCAGCATTTT.

This clone was observed once. The gene calls are TRBV4-2 and TRBJ1-1, with 8 bases that match TRBD1. Germline V gives CDR1 LGHNA, CDR2 YNFKEQ. The CDR3 length is 15 residues. J lost 1 base, V lost 3 bases, and 4 bases had no gene match. In DNA form, the CDR3 reads TGTGCCAGCAGCCAGAAGGACAGGGAGAACACTGAAGCTTTCTTT. Amino acids: CASSQKDRENTEAFF.

The gene calls are TRBV7-2 and TRBJ2-1, with a possible D match to TRBD1 (6 bases). The CDR3 contains 14 residues. In germline, CDR1 is SGHTA, CDR2 FQGNSA. V dropped 5 bases and J dropped 7 bases, with 15 bases sitting between them. The CDR3 DNA reads as TGTGCCAGCAGCCCACAGGGTGATTGGAATGAGCAGTTCTTC. Translated: CASSPQGDWNEQFF.

By frequency in the sample, this clone is large. The chain recombines TRBV18 with TRBJ1-5; D unclear. Trimming removed 5 bases from V and 6 bases from J, with 14 bases in between. Germline V lookup: CDR1 KGHSH, CDR2 LQKENI. This CDR3 region has 14 residues. CDR3 residues: CASSSSQRGQPQHF. CDR3 bases: TGTGCCAGCTCAAGTTCCCAACGAGGTCAGCCCCAGCATTTT.

The chain couples TRBV10-3 to TRBJ2-1; 9 bases are a match to TRBD2. The junction had 7 bases not matched to a gene; V was cut back by 4 bases and J by 0 bases. The CDR3 has 17 residues. CDR1 and CDR2 from the germline V gene are ENHRY and SYGVKD. The CDR3 DNA sequence: TGTGCCATCAGTGGGGGGACTAGCTCTAGCTCCTACAATGAGCAGTTCTTC. Its translation: CAISGGTSSSSYNEQFF.

V is TRBV28 and J is TRBJ2-1, with 8 bases matching TRBD1. CDR3 length equals 16 residues. CDR1 and CDR2 (germline): MDHEN, SYDVKM. Losses at the gene ends were 6 bases for V and 2 bases for J; bases not matched to a gene: 9. DNA of the CDR3: TGTGCCAGCAGCTCCTCTGGACAGGGACCCTACAATGAGCAGTTCTTC. Translated, it gives CASSSSGQGPYNEQFF.

The rearrangement uses TRBV7-8 and TRBJ1-5, with 12 bases lining up with TRBD1. The V gene's germline CDR1 is SGHVS and CDR2 FQNEAQ. This CDR3 contains 15 residues. The V segment lost 5 bases and the J segment 6 bases; nucleotides outside the gene matches: 5. CDR3 bases: TGTGCCAGCAGCCGAGGGACAGGGGGCGTTCAGCCCCAGCATTTT. It codes for CASSRGTGGVQPQHF.

The chain recombines TRBV6-1 with TRBJ2-2, with TRBD1 as a possible D gene (5 bases). There are 17 residues in the CDR3. Per germline, CDR1 MNHNS and CDR2 SASEGT. Trimming took off 4 bases at V and 1 base at J, with 16 bases between the two ends. The CDR3 bases are TGTGCCAGCAGTGCCCTGGAAACCGACAGGAACACCGGGGAGCTGTTTTTT. It codes for CASSALETDRNTGELFF.

The chain carries TRBV6-2 or TRBV6-3 and TRBJ2-3; D uncertain. The CDR3 sequence is 16 residues long. Germline assignment: CDR1 MNHEY and CDR2 SVGEGT. V gave up 3 bases and J gave up 0 bases, with 13 bases separating them. For the CDR3, the DNA is TGTGCCAGCAGTTATTGGTCGAGTACTAGCACAGATACGCAGTATTTT. The encoded protein is CASSYWSSTSTDTQYF.

This sequence joins TRBV6-2 or TRBV6-3 and TRBJ2-1; D is unresolved. The length of the CDR3 is 17 residues. Trimming took off 4 bases at V and 2 bases at J, with 18 bases between the two ends. Germline CDR1 and CDR2: MNHEY and SVGEGT. CDR3 DNA: TGTGCCAGCAGTTCCCCTTTAGCCGCGAGACCCTACAATGAGCAGTTCTTC. Its translation is CASSSPLAARPYNEQFF.

In DNA form, the CDR3 reads TGTGCCAGCAGCTTAGCGGCGGGATCTGCTGGAAACACCATATATTTT. Residues: CASSLAAGSAGNTIYF. V and J are TRBV7-2 and TRBJ1-3, with D hard to call. The CDR3 spans 16 residues. Germline V gene lookup returns CDR1 SGHTA and CDR2 FQGNSA. Trimming stripped 0 bases from V and 2 bases from J, with 11 bases between. Filled out from reference TRBV7-2 and TRBJ1-3, the complete variable domain reads GAGVSQSPSNKVTEKGKDVELRCDPISGHTALYWYRQSLGQGLEFLIYFQGNSAPDKSGLPSDRFSAERTGGSVSTLTIQRTQQEDSAVYLCASSLAAGSAGNTIYFGEGSWLTVV.

The chain is built from TRBV25-1 and TRBJ2-5; 12 bases map to TRBD2. V lost 3 bases, J lost 5 bases, and 10 bases stayed unmatched. The CDR3 length is 17 residues. Germline V gene lookup returns CDR1 MGHDK and CDR2 SYGVNS. The CDR3 DNA is TGTGCCAGCAGTGATCAGACTAGCGGGAGTCCTTCGGAGACCCAGTACTTC. Translated: CASSDQTSGSPSETQYF. Variable domain in full (rest from reference TRBV25-1 and TRBJ2-5): EADIYQTPRYLVIGTGKKITLECSQTMGHDKMYWYQQDPGMELHLIHYSYGVNSTEKGDLSSESTVSRIRTEHFPLTLESARPSHTSQYLCASSDQTSGSPSETQYFGPGTRLLVL.

This chain links TRBV5-1 with TRBJ1-1; perhaps TRBD1 as D (6 bases). Germline assignment: CDR1 SGHRS and CDR2 YFSETQ. Trimming stripped 4 bases from V and 3 bases from J, with 10 bases between. CDR3 size: 13 residues. CDR3 residues: CASSPQGHTEAFF. CDR3 coding DNA: TGCGCCAGCAGCCCACAGGGTCACACTGAAGCTTTCTTT.

This rearrangement joins TRBV11-2 to TRBJ2-7, with 7 bases aligning to TRBD1. There are 12 residues in the CDR3. V shed 6 bases and J 4 bases; nucleotides not matched to a gene: 3. Germline loops: CDR1 SGHAT, CDR2 FQNNGV. The CDR3 loop is CASRGQAYEQYF. The CDR3 nucleotides read TGTGCCAGCAGAGGACAGGCATACGAGCAGTACTTC. The full variable domain, with the rest looked up from reference TRBV11-2 and TRBJ2-7, is EAGVAQSPRYKIIEKRQSVAFWCNPISGHATLYWYQQILGQGPKLLIQFQNNGVVDDSQLPKDRFSAERLKGVDSTLKIQPAKLEDSAVYLCASRGQAYEQYFGPGTRLTVT.